The 6 T cell receptor beta chains in this list originate from one sample, sequenced in a study of cytomegalovirus exposure and HLA in healthy donors. It was with 60 Vbeta and 13 Jbeta primers that the PCR ran. Method: immunoSEQ multiplex PCR; TCRdb's copy keeps in-frame clones and lacks some. The sample consists of over 95,000 clones, roughly 69% of them appearing once. Sequencing input: PBMCs. These receptors were collected from a human donor in good health.

The genes are TRBV7-8 and TRBJ2-7, with a tentative D call TRBD1 (5 bases). CDR1 is SGHVS and CDR2 is FQNEAQ in the germline V gene. V lost 5 bases and J lost 2, with 13 bases in between. The length of the CDR3 is 14 residues. The CDR3 sequence is CASSRFDSAYEQYF. The CDR3 nucleotides are TGTGCCAGCAGCCGGTTCGACAGTGCCTACGAGCAGTACTTC. The complete variable domain, with remaining parts taken from reference TRBV7-8 and TRBJ2-7, reads GAGVSQSPRYKVAKRGQDVALRCDPISGHVSLFWYQQALGQGPEFLTYFQNEAQLDKSGLPSDRFFAERPEGSVSTLKIQRTQQEDSAVYLCASSRFDSAYEQYFGPGTRLTVT.

About this clone: The germline gene is not matched at one end of the junction; a read error may be the cause. This chain uses TRBV29-1 with TRBJ1-2; the match to TRBD1 covers 7 bases. This CDR3 has 13 amino acids. Germline loops: CDR1 SQVTM, CDR2 ANQGSEA. The CDR3 nucleotides read TGCAGCGTCGAAGAGACAGGGTCCGGGGGCTACACCTTC. This translates into CSVEETGSGGYTF. Supplemented by reference TRBV29-1 and TRBJ1-2, the full variable domain reads SAVISQKPSRDICQRGTSLTIQCQVDSQVTMMFWYRQQPGQSLTLIATANQGSEATYESGFVIDKFPISRPNLTFSTLTVSNMSPEDSSIYLCSVEETGSGGYTFGSGTRLTVV.

Only a few counts were recorded for this clone. V usage is TRBV7-2 and J usage is TRBJ1-5; a possible D gene is TRBD1 (5 bases). The CDR3 has 12 amino acids. Trimming removed 4 bases from V and 8 bases from J, with 9 bases in between. CDR1 and CDR2 (germline): SGHTA, FQGNSA. Here the CDR3 reads CASSSGGEPQHF. The CDR3 DNA follows: TGTGCCAGCAGCTCCGGGGGGGAGCCCCAGCATTTT.

The rearrangement links TRBV6-1 to TRBJ2-7; 7 nucleotides align to TRBD1. Germline assignment: CDR1 MNHNS and CDR2 SASEGT. The CDR3 extends over 14 amino acids. With 5 bases clipped from V and 3 bases from J, the junction kept 7 bases outside the gene matches. The CDR3 DNA follows: TGTGCCAGCAGTTCCAGACAGGGTAGCTACGAGCAGTACTTC. This translates into CASSSRQGSYEQYF.

This clone appeared a few times. The chain combines TRBV29-1 with TRBJ1-1; 7 bases align to TRBD1. The CDR3 length is 14 residues. J lost 10 bases, V lost 7 bases, and 18 bases had no gene match. Per the germline V gene, CDR1 is SQVTM and CDR2 is ANQGSEA. Here the CDR3 reads CSAYTGSGGGRAFF. The CDR3 DNA reads as TGCAGCGCCTACACTGGGTCAGGGGGTGGTAGAGCTTTCTTT.

J is TRBJ2-5 and V is TRBV6-5, with 8 bases that match TRBD2. Gene TRBJ2-7 matches the end of the DNA better, so the J call may be wrong. Germline CDR1 and CDR2: MNHEY and SVGAGI. This CDR3 region has 13 residues. The CDR3: CASSNPRGAEQYF. The CDR3 DNA reads TGTGCCAGCAGTAACCCGCGGGGGGCCGAGCAGTACTTC.